This T cell receptor (beta chain) stems from a study of blood T cell repertoires in COVID-19. About the study: The United States, Italy and Spain were the sources of the acute and convalescent COVID-19 samples. The analysed material was cDNA or gDNA that came from T cells, B-cell-depleted T cells, or PBMCs.

Original processing notes: Cell counts per sample came from amplifying reference gene primers. Profiled with immunoSEQ multiplex PCR; TCRdb holds only in-frame clones, not every one. The D gene and trimming were derived from the DNA, and the V and J assignments and clone size from that table. The sample has about 110,000 clones; 75% to 90% are singletons. Germline CDR1 reads MNHNY; CDR2 reads SVGAGI (reference sequence). The CDR3 is 14 residues long. V was cut by 7 bases and J by 6 bases, with 17 bases left in between. The TCR originated in a woman older than 75 with acute or convalescent COVID-19. The sample was peripheral blood. The rearrangement uses TRBV6-6 and TRBJ2-3; weak D call: TRBD1 (6 bases). The CDR3 is CASKLDLGADTQYF. Here the CDR3 DNA reads TGTGCCAGCAAACTGGATTTGGGGGCGGATACGCAGTATTTT.